This TCR beta chain was sequenced for a study of blood T cells in healthy people across ages. The length of the CDR3 is 15 residues. Germline CDR1 MNHEY, CDR2 SVGEGT. V lost 6 bases to trimming and J lost 4 bases; unmatched junction nucleotides: 5. A second roughly 6 to 12 cycle PCR used barcoded and J-beta primers. Template switching added a 12-random-nucleotide identifier to every cDNA molecule. In TCRdb, the 5' RACE reads were re-called with MiXCR into one record per CDR3 protein. This sample carries around 800,000 distinct CDR3 sequences, around half of them seen once, and the ten largest clones take around 41%.

The TCR comes from an elderly man in good health. Sequencing was performed on blood. V is TRBV6-2 or TRBV6-3 and J is TRBJ2-1; 11 bases are shared with TRBD2. The CDR3 is CASSVAGGGYNEQFF. The CDR3 nucleotides are TGTGCCAGCAGCGTAGCGGGAGGGGGTTACAATGAGCAGTTCTTC.